This T cell receptor beta chain appears in the sequencing data of a study of T cell changes during pregnancy in multiple sclerosis. Libraries were prepared by immunoSEQ multiplex PCR; TCRdb keeps only in-frame clonotypes and omits some of them. The sample holds around 63,000 clones; 92% are singletons and the top ten take roughly 1.5%. The table lists this clone with a count of one. Sequenced here: peripheral blood, sampled after pregnancy. This TCR came from a female donor with multiple sclerosis, enrolled in a pregnancy study.

The CDR3 DNA reads as TGTGCCAGCACCCTCCACAATGAGCAGTTCTTC. It specifies CASTLHNEQFF. The chain has TRBV5-4 and TRBJ2-1; no definite D call. V shed 6 bases and J shed 5 bases, with 6 bases lying between them. The germline V gene has CDR1 SGHNT and CDR2 YYREEE (reference sequence). The CDR3 spans 11 residues.